The present entry profiles one T cell receptor (beta chain) with its context. These data come from a study of blood T cell repertoires in COVID-19. Study background: Samples representing acute and convalescent COVID-19 were sourced from the United States, Italy and Spain. The analysed material was cDNA or gDNA that came from T cells, B-cell-depleted T cells, or PBMCs.

This CDR3 has 17 amino acids. The V gene's germline CDR1 is LNHDA and CDR2 SQIVND (reference sequence). V shed 4 bases and J 2 bases; nucleotides not matched to a gene: 7. Using immunoSEQ multiplex PCR, the repertoire was profiled, and TCRdb retains in-frame clones only, with some absent. The profile shows hundreds of thousands of clones, approximately 86% of them singletons. Participants reported their clinical history, and cohort assignment relied on those reports. The rearrangement uses TRBV19 and TRBJ1-5, with 11 nucleotides matching TRBD1. The TCR originated in a woman in her fifties or sixties who had recovered from COVID-19. Sequencing input: PBMCs or T cells enriched from blood (not recorded which). CDR3 sequence (DNA): TGTGCCAGTAGTACCGGGACAGGGGGAGATGGCAATCAGCCCCAGCATTTT. The encoded protein is CASSTGTGGDGNQPQHF.